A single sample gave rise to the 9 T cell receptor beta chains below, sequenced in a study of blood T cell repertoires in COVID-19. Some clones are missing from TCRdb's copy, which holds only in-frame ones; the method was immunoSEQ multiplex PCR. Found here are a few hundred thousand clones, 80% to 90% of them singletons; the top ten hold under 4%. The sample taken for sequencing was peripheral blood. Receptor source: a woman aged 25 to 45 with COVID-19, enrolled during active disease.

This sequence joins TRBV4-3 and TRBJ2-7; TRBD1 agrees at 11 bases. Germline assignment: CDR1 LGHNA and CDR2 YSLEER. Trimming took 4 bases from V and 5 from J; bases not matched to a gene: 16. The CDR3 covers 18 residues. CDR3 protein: CASSRSSPPGQGGHEQYF. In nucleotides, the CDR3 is TGCGCCAGCAGCCGTTCCTCCCCCCCGGGACAGGGGGGTCACGAGCAGTACTTC.

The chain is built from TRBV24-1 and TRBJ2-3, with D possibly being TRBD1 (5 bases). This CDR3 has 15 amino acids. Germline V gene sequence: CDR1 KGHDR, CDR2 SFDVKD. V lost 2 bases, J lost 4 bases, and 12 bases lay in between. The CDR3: CATSDSGFLSDTQYF. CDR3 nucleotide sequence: TGTGCCACCAGTGATTCAGGGTTTCTTTCAGATACGCAGTATTTT.

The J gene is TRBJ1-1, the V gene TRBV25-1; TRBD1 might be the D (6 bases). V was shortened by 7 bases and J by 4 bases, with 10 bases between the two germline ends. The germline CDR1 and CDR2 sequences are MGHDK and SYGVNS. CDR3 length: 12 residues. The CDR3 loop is CASISGATEAFF. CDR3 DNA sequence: TGTGCCAGCATATCAGGGGCCACTGAAGCTTTCTTT.

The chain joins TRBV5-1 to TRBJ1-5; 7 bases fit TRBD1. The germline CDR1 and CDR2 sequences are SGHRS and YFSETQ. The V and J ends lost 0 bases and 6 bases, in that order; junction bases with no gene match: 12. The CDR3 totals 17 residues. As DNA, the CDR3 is TGCGCCAGCAGCTTGGGCCCCCGGACAGGTAGGGGTCAGCCCCAGCATTTT. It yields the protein CASSLGPRTGRGQPQHF.

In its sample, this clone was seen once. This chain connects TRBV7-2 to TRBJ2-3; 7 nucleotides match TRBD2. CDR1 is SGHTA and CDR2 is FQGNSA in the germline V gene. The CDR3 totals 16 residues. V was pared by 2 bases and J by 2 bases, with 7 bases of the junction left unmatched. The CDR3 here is CASSLSGREITDTQYF. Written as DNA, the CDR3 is TGTGCCAGCAGCTTAAGTGGGCGGGAGATCACAGATACGCAGTATTTT.

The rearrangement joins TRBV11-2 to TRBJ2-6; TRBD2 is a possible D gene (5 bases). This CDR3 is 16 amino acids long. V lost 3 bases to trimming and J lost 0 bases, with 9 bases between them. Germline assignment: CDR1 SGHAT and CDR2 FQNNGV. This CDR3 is CASSFVGDSGANVLTF. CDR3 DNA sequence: TGTGCCAGCAGCTTCGTCGGGGACTCTGGGGCCAACGTCCTGACTTTC.

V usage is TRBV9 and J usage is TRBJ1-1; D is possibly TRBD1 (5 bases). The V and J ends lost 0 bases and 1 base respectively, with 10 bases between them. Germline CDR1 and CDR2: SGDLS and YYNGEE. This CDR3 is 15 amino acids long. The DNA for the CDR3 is TGTGCCAGCAGCGTAGTGGGGGGGAAGAACACTGAAGCTTTCTTT. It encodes CASSVVGGKNTEAFF.

The CDR3 coding sequence is TGTGCCAGTCACGACAGGGGGCAGAGTCAGCCCCAGCATTTT. Translating it yields CASHDRGQSQPQHF. This chain joins TRBV19 and TRBJ1-5; TRBD1 agrees at 10 bases. CDR1 is LNHDA, CDR2 SQIVND, per germline (reference sequence). This CDR3 spans 14 amino acids. The V gene end was trimmed by 8 bases and the J gene end by 6 bases; junction bases not matched to a gene: 7.

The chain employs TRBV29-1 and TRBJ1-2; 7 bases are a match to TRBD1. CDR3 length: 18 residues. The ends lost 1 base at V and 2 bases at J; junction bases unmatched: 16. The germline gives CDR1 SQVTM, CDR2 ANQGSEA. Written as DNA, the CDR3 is TGCAGCGTTGAAGTAAGGACAGGATCGTCCGTGACGAACTATGGCTACACCTTC. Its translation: CSVEVRTGSSVTNYGYTF.